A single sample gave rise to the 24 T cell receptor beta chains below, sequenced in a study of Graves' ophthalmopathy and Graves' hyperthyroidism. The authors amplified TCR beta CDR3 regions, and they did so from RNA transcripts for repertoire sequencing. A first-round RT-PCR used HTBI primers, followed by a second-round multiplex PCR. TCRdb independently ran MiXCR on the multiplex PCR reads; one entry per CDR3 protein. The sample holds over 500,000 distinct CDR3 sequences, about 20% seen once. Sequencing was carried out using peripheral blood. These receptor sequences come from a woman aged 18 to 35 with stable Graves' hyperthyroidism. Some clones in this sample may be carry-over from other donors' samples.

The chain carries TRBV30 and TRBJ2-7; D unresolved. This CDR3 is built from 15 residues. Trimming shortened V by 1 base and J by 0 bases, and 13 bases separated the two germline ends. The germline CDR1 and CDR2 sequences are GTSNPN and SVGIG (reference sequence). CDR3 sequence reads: CAWSARGVSSYEQYF. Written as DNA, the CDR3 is TGTGCCTGGAGTGCCCGTGGGGTGAGCTCCTACGAGCAGTACTTC.

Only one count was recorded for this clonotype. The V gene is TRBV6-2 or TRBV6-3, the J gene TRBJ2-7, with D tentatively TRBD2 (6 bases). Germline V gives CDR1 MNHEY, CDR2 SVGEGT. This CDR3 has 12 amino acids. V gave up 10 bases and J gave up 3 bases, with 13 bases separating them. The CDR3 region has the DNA TGTGCCACGCGTGAGGAGGGCTACGAGCAGTACTTC. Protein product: CATREEGYEQYF.

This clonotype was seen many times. Written as DNA, the CDR3 is TGTGCCAGCAGCTTGATCAGCTCAAAGTTATCCTACGAGCAGTACTTC. Translation gives CASSLISSKLSYEQYF. The J gene is TRBJ2-7, the V gene TRBV5-8; D gene unclear. Germline V gene lookup returns CDR1 SGHTS and CDR2 YDEGEE. V lost 1 base to trimming and J lost 1 base, with 15 bases between them. The length of the CDR3 is 16 residues.

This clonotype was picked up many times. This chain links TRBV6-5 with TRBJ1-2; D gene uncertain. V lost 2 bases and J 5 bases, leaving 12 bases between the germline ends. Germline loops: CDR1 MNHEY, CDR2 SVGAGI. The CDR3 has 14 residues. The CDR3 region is CASSYEAQSYGYTF. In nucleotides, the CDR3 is TGTGCCAGCAGTTACGAGGCACAGTCTTATGGCTACACCTTC.

CDR3 in DNA: TGTGCCAGCAGTGACATGACAGGGATATATGGCTACACCTTC. The encoded protein is CASSDMTGIYGYTF. The J gene is TRBJ1-2, the V gene TRBV6-1, with 7 nucleotides matching TRBD1. V was clipped by 3 bases and J by 5 bases; unmatched bases: 6. CDR3 size: 14 residues. In germline, CDR1 is MNHNS, CDR2 SASEGT.

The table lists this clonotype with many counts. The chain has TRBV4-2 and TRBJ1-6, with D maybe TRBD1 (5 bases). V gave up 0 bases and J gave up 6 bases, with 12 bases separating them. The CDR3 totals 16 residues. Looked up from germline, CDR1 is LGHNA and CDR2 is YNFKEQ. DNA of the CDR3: TGTGCCAGCAGCCAAGATCAGGGACGGACTAATTCACCCCTCCACTTT. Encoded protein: CASSQDQGRTNSPLHF.

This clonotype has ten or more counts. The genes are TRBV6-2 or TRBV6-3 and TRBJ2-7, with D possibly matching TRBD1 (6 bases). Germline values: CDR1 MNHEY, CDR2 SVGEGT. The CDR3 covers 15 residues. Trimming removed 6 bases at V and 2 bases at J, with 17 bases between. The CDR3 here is CASRGVEQGAYEQYF. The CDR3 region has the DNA TGTGCCAGCAGAGGCGTCGAACAGGGAGCCTACGAGCAGTACTTC.

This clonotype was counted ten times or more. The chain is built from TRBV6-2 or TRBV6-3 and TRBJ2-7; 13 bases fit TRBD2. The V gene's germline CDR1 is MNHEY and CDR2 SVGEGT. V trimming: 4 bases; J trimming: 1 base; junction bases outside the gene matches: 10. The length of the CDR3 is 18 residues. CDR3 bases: TGTGCCAGCAGTTCCACCGGGACTAGCGGGATGGTTTCCTACGAGCAGTACTTC. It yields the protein CASSSTGTSGMVSYEQYF.

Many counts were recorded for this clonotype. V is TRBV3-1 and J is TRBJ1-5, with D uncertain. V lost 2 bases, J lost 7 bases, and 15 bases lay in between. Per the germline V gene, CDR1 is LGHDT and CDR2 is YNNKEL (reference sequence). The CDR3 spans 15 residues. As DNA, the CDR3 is TGTGCCAGCAGCCAACGATCCCAGGTAGGGCAGCCCCAGCATTTT. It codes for CASSQRSQVGQPQHF.

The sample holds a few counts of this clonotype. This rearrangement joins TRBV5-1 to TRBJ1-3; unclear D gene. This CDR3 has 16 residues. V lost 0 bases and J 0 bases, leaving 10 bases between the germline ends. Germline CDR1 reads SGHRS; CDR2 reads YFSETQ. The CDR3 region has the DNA TGCGCCAGCAGCTTGGATGGGTTACACTCTGGAAACACCATATATTTT. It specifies CASSLDGLHSGNTIYF. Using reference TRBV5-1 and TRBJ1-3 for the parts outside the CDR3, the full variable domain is KAGVTQTPRYLIKTRGQQVTLSCSPISGHRSVSWYQQTPGQGLQFLFEYFSETQRNKGNFPGRFSGRQFSNSRSEMNVSTLELGDSALYLCASSLDGLHSGNTIYFGEGSWLTVV.

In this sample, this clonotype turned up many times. The CDR3 DNA sequence: TGTGCCAGCAGCTTAACTTCTTCTGGAGAGCAGTACTTC. Translation: CASSLTSSGEQYF. J is TRBJ2-7 and V is TRBV12-3 or TRBV12-4; unclear D gene. The CDR3 extends over 13 amino acids. Trimming took 6 bases from V and 7 from J, leaving 16 bases between them.

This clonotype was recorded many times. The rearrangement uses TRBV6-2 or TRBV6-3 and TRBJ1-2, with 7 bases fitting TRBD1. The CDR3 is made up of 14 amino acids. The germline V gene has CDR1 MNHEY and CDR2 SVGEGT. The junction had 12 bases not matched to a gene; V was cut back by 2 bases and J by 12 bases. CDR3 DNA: TGTGCCAGCAGTTACGATGGGACAGCAGCTTTTGACACCTTC. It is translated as CASSYDGTAAFDTF.

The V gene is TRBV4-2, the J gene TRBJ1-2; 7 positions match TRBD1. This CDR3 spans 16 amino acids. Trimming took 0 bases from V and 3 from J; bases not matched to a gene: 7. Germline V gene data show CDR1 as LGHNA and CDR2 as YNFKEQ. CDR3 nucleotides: TGTGCCAGCAGCCAAGATCGGGACAGCAGCTACTATGGCTACACCTTC. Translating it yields CASSQDRDSSYYGYTF.

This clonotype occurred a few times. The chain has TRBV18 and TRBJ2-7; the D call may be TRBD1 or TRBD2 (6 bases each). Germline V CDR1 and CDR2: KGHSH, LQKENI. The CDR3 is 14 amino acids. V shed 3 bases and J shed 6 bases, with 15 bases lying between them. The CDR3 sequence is CASSPPTGAGEQYF. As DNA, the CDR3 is TGTGCCAGCTCACCCCCCACGGGGGCTGGCGAGCAGTACTTC.

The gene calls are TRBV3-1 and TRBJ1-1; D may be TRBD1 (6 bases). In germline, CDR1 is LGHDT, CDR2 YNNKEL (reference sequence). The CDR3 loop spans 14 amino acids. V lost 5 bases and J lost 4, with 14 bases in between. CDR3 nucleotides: TGTGCCAGCAGCAGGACAGATTCGAGCACTGAAGCTTTCTTT. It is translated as CASSRTDSSTEAFF.

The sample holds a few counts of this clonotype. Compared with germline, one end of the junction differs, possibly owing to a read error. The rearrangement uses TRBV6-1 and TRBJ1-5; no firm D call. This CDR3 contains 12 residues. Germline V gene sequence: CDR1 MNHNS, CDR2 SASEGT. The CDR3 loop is CASRISDQPPHF. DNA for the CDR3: TGTGCCAGCAGAATAAGTGATCAGCCCCCGCATTTT.

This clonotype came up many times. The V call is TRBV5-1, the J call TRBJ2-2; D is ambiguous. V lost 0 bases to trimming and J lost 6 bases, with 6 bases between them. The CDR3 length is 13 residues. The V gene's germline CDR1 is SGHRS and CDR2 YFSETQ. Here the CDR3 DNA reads TGCGCCAGCAGCTTGGAGGCAGCCGGGGAGCTGTTTTTT. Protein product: CASSLEAAGELFF.

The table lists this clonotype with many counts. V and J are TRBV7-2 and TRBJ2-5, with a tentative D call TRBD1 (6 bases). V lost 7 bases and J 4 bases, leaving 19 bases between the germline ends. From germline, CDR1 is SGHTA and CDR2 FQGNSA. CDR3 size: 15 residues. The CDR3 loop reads CASTYYDRWGETQYF. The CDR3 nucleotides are TGTGCCAGCACCTACTACGACAGGTGGGGAGAGACCCAGTACTTC.

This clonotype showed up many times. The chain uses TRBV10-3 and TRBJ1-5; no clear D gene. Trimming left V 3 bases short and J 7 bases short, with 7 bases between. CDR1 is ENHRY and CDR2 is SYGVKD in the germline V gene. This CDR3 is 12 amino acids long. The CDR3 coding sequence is TGTGCCATCAGTGACTTTGAGCAGCCCCAGCATTTT. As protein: CAISDFEQPQHF.

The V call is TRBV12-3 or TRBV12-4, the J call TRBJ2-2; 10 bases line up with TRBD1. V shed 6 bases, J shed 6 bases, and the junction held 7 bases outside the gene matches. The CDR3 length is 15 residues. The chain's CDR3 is CASRRTGGSPGELFF. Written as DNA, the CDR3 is TGTGCCAGCAGGCGGACAGGGGGGTCTCCCGGGGAGCTGTTTTTT.

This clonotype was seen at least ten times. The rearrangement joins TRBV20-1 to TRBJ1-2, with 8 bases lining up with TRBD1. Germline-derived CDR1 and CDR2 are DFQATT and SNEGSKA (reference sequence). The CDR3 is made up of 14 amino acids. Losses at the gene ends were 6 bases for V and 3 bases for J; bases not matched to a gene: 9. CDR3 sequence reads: CSAPRQGLDYGYTF. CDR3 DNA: TGCAGTGCCCCAAGACAGGGGCTCGACTATGGCTACACCTTC.

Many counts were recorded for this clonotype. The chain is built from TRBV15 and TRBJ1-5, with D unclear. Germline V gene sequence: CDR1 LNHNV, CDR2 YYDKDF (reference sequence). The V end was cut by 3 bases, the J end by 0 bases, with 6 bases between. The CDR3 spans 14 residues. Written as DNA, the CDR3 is TGTGCCACCAGCAGCCCAGATAGCAATCAGCCCCAGCATTTT. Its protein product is CATSSPDSNQPQHF. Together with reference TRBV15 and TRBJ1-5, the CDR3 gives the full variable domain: DAMVIQNPRYQVTQFGKPVTLSCSQTLNHNVMYWYQQKSSQAPKLLFHYYDKDFNNEADTPDNFQSRRPNTSFCFLDIRSPGLGDTAMYLCATSSPDSNQPQHFGDGTRLSIL.

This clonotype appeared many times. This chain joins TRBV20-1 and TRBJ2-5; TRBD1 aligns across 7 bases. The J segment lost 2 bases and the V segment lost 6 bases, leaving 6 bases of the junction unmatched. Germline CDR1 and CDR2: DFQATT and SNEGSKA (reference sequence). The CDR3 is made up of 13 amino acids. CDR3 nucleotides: TGCAGTGCGGCAACAGGGGCACAAGAGACCCAGTACTTC. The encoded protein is CSAATGAQETQYF.

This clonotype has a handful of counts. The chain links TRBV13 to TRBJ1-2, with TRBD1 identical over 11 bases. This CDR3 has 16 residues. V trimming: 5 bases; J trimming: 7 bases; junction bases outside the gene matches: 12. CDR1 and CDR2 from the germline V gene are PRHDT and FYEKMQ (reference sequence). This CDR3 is CASSTSRGQGDGGYTF. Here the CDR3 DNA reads TGTGCCAGCAGCACCTCCCGGGGACAGGGGGATGGTGGCTACACCTTC.